This section outlines one T cell receptor (beta chain) sequence together with its context. Per the original methods: Nucleated cell number was recorded as an estimate derived from reference gene primer amplification. Measured with immunoSEQ multiplex PCR; TCRdb has only the in-frame clones, and not every one. V and J calls and clone size come straight from that table; D and trimming were deduced from the DNA. The table has about 240,000 clones, over 65% seen once. This sample is part of a study of blood T cell repertoires in COVID-19. Overall study context: COVID-19 samples from acute and convalescent phases originated in the United States, Italy and Spain. T cells, B-cell-depleted T cells, or PBMCs supplied cDNA or gDNA.

Trimming took 3 bases from V and 1 from J, leaving 13 bases between them. Germline CDR1 SEHNR, CDR2 FQNEAQ (reference sequence). The CDR3 runs to 16 residues. This receptor was identified in a woman of 80 years or more with acute or convalescent COVID-19. Sample: peripheral blood. The chain uses TRBV7-9 and TRBJ1-5; perhaps TRBD1 as D (5 bases). The DNA for the CDR3 is TGTGCCAGCAGCTTGGGGGGACTGCCCAGCAATCAGCCCCAGCATTTT. It yields the protein CASSLGGLPSNQPQHF.